These T cell receptor beta chains were read from a single sample in a study of identical twins. TCRdb re-derived calls from the 5' RACE reads in MiXCR, one entry per CDR3 protein. This sample yields hundreds of thousands of distinct CDR3 sequences, of which roughly 6% are seen a single time; around 1.9% belongs to the top ten. The material sequenced was naive T cells sorted from blood. Source of these receptors: a man younger than 35 in good health. Each CDR3 is given with its conserved first and last residue. D genes are given only for firm matches. Clone size, where shown, is once, few, many, or a class for clones that have expanded.

D,V,size,J,DNA,CDR3
TRBD2,TRBV29-1,few,TRBJ2-1,TGCAGCGTCGAGTACCGACTAGCGGGACCCGCAGGGCAGTTCTTC,CSVEYRLAGPAGQFF
.,TRBV29-1,many,TRBJ2-2,TGCAGCGTTGATGGGGGGGCACGGCTGTTTTTT,CSVDGGARLFF
.,TRBV19,few,TRBJ1-1,TGTGCCAGCCGGGGGGCCCCAATGAACACTGAAGCTTTCTTT,CASRGAPMNTEAFF
.,TRBV7-9,few,TRBJ2-6,TGTGCCAGCAGCCGCAGCCTGGCTTTC,CASSRSLAF
TRBD2,TRBV24-1,many,TRBJ2-2,TGTGCCACCAGTGATTCATGGACTAGCGTCACCGGGGAGCTGTTTTTT,CATSDSWTSVTGELFF
TRBD2,TRBV29-1,.,TRBJ2-5,TGCAGCGGCAAGCGGGGAAATCAAGAGACCCAGTACTTC,CSGKRGNQETQYF
.,TRBV6-2/TRBV6-3,few,TRBJ2-7,TGTGCCAGCGCGTTAACTAGGCTCTACGAGCAGTACTTC,CASALTRLYEQYF
.,TRBV2,few,TRBJ1-4,TGTGCCAGCAGTGACCTTAATGAAAAACTGTTTTTT,CASSDLNEKLFF
.,TRBV2,few,TRBJ2-5,TGTGCCAGCAGTGTCAAACAAGAGACCCAGTACTTC,CASSVKQETQYF
.,TRBV7-2,few,TRBJ2-5,TGTGCCAGCAACCTAGCCGCGCCGCGGCCTGGTGAGACCCAGTACTTC,CASNLAAPRPGETQYF
.,TRBV11-3,.,TRBJ1-1,TGTGCCAGCAGCCAAGGGACATCGGAAGCTTTCTTT,CASSQGTSEAFF
.,TRBV29-1,many,TRBJ1-2,TGCAGCGTCCGGTACACCAGCTACTATGGCTACACCTTC,CSVRYTSYYGYTF
TRBD1,TRBV7-6,many,TRBJ1-6,TGTGCCAGCAGCTCGTCCCGGGACAGGGAGGACGGTTCACCCCTCCACTTT,CASSSSRDREDGSPLHF
.,TRBV7-9,few,TRBJ2-3,TGTGCCAGCAGCTTTGACAACACAGATACGCAGTATTTT,CASSFDNTDTQYF
TRBD2,TRBV20-1,many,TRBJ2-2,TGCAGTGCTAGACGGCTAGCGGTAAACACCGGGGAGCTGTTTTTT,CSARRLAVNTGELFF
.,TRBV12-5,few,TRBJ2-2,TGTGCTAAGGGGGAGGGCACCGGGGAGCTGTTTTTT,CAKGEGTGELFF
.,TRBV4-3,few,TRBJ1-1,TGCGCCAGCAGCTTGAGCAGTGATAACACTGAAGCTTTCTTT,CASSLSSDNTEAFF
.,TRBV5-1,many,TRBJ2-5,TGCGCCAGCAGCTCCTGGACAGCACAAGAGACCCAGTACTTC,CASSSWTAQETQYF
TRBD1,TRBV12-3/TRBV12-4,few,TRBJ2-2,TGTGCCAGCAGGGCCTCCGGGACAGGGGGAACCGGGGAGCTGTTTTTT,CASRASGTGGTGELFF
.,TRBV20-1,.,TRBJ2-5,TGCAGTGCTACCGATCCGGGGGACCCAAAAGAGACCCAGTACTTC,CSATDPGDPKETQYF
TRBD1,TRBV5-1,.,TRBJ2-5,TGCGCCAGCAGCTTAGGGACAGGGGACCAAGAGACCCAGTACTTC,CASSLGTGDQETQYF
.,TRBV28,few,TRBJ1-1,TGTGCCAGCAGTTTAGAAAGGGGGAGGGCGGACACTGAAGCTTTCTTT,CASSLERGRADTEAFF
TRBD2,TRBV3-1,.,TRBJ2-2,TGTGCCAGCAGCCAAACGACTAGCGGGAGCGCCGGGGAGCTGTTTTTT,CASSQTTSGSAGELFF
TRBD2,TRBV7-3,few,TRBJ2-3,TGTGCCAGCAGCCCCGCTTTTTCCGGGAGGGGCACAGATACGCAGTATTTT,CASSPAFSGRGTDTQYF
.,TRBV16,many,TRBJ1-3,TGTGCCAGCAGCCAATCACGCACCATATATTTT,CASSQSRTIYF
TRBD1,TRBV6-6,few,TRBJ2-3,TGTGCCAGCTTCACAGGGGGATTAGATACGCAGTATTTT,CASFTGGLDTQYF